The 27 T cell receptor beta chains given below trace back to one sample, sequenced in a study of cytomegalovirus exposure and HLA in healthy donors. The PCR ran on 60 Vbeta and 13 Jbeta primers. Produced via immunoSEQ multiplex PCR; TCRdb's table is partial and in-frame only. The table includes 150,000 to 200,000 clones, 84% detected once. Sequencing was done on a sample of PBMCs. The receptor source for this set is a boy aged 5 to 17 in good health and CMV-seronegative.

The rearrangement uses TRBV5-1 and TRBJ2-7; D perhaps matches TRBD2 (6 bases). CDR1 is SGHRS, CDR2 YFSETQ, per germline. The CDR3 sequence is 16 residues long. The V gene lost 4 bases and the J gene lost 5 bases, with 22 bases spanning the gap. CDR3 sequence reads: CASSPGVLAGNHEQYF. The CDR3, as DNA: TGCGCCAGCAGCCCGGGGGTACTAGCAGGGAACCACGAGCAGTACTTC.

The chain joins TRBV5-5 to TRBJ2-7; D uncertain. CDR3 length: 15 residues. The V gene's germline CDR1 is SGHKS and CDR2 YYEKEE (reference sequence). Trimming shortened V by 4 bases and J by 13 bases, and 27 bases separated the two germline ends. The CDR3 nucleotides are TGTGCCAGCAGCGGTTCGGCATCGACGTCCACGGGTCAATACTTC. This translates into CASSGSASTSTGQYF. Based on the CDR3 plus reference TRBV5-5 and TRBJ2-7, the full variable domain is DAGVTQSPTHLIKTRGQQVTLRCSPISGHKSVSWYQQVLGQGPQFIFQYYEKEERGRGNFPDRFSARQFPNYSSELNVNALLLGDSALYLCASSGSASTSTGQYFGPGTRLTVT.

The genes are TRBV25-1 and TRBJ2-5; weak D call: TRBD2 (6 bases). Deletions cut 3 bases from V and 5 bases from J, with 10 bases between. This CDR3 contains 13 residues. Germline CDR1 is MGHDK and CDR2 is SYGVNS. Here the CDR3 DNA reads TGTGCCAGCAGTGAGCTCGGAGGGGAGACCCAGTACTTC. Protein: CASSELGGETQYF.

This rearrangement joins TRBV6-5 to TRBJ1-2; D might be TRBD1 (5 bases). Germline loops: CDR1 MNHEY, CDR2 SVGAGI. The germline V and J ends were trimmed by 0 bases and 3 bases, with 11 bases remaining between them. This CDR3 has 15 residues. CDR3 amino acids: CASSYSGGFDYGYTF. The CDR3 region has the DNA TGTGCCAGCAGTTACTCCGGGGGATTCGACTATGGCTACACCTTC.

The V call is TRBV30, the J call TRBJ1-1; D perhaps matches TRBD1 (5 bases). Per germline, CDR1 GTSNPN and CDR2 SVGIG (reference sequence). V was cut by 3 bases and J by 1 base, with 15 bases left in between. The CDR3 sequence is 15 residues long. The CDR3 bases are TGTGCCTGGAGGGGCAGGGCTCGAAGGAACACTGAAGCTTTCTTT. Its protein is CAWRGRARRNTEAFF.

V usage is TRBV27 and J usage is TRBJ2-7, with D unclear. The V gene lost 3 bases and the J gene lost 0 bases, with 6 bases spanning the gap. This CDR3 is 13 amino acids long. Germline CDR1 reads MNHEY; CDR2 reads SMNVEV (reference sequence). The CDR3 nucleotides read TGTGCCAGCAGTTTGGCCTCCTCCTACGAGCAGTACTTC. It is translated as CASSLASSYEQYF.

Of note for this clone: In the same sample, other DNA sequences code for this CDR3. The chain combines TRBV7-9 with TRBJ1-4; 8 bases agree with TRBD1. The CDR3 is made up of 16 amino acids. After removal of 1 base from V and 7 bases from J, the junction contained 8 bases not matched to a gene. CDR1 is SEHNR and CDR2 is FQNEAQ in the germline V gene (reference sequence). For the CDR3, the DNA is TGTGCCAGCAGCTTAGGTGACAGGGGAGAGTCTGAAAAACTGTTTTTT. It is translated as CASSLGDRGESEKLFF.

This sequence joins TRBV5-6 and TRBJ2-1; D remains ambiguous. The germline gives CDR1 SGHDT, CDR2 YYEEEE. The V end lost 1 base, the J end lost 4 bases, and 6 bases lay between the germline ends. The CDR3 extends over 13 amino acids. CDR3 DNA sequence: TGTGCCAGCAGCTTGACAGCTTACAATGAGCAGTTCTTC. Its translation is CASSLTAYNEQFF.

This clone was seen a handful of times. CDR3 DNA sequence: TGTGCCAGCAGTTCAACAGGAAACTATGGCTACACCTTC. It encodes CASSSTGNYGYTF. This chain connects TRBV27 to TRBJ1-2, with a possible D match to TRBD1 (5 bases). The V and J ends lost 4 bases and 2 bases respectively, with 8 bases between them. In germline, CDR1 is MNHEY, CDR2 SMNVEV (reference sequence). CDR3 length: 13 amino acids.

This sequence joins TRBV27 and TRBJ1-2; D may be TRBD1 (5 bases). The CDR3 has 15 residues. Germline values: CDR1 MNHEY, CDR2 SMNVEV (reference sequence). Trimming took 1 base from V and 0 from J, leaving 9 bases between them. The CDR3 nucleotides read TGTGCCAGCAGTTTATTGGGGCCCCCTAACTATGGCTACACCTTC. This translates into CASSLLGPPNYGYTF.

The chain carries TRBV5-1 and TRBJ1-2, with 7 bases matching TRBD1. The germline gives CDR1 SGHRS, CDR2 YFSETQ. The CDR3 has 15 amino acids. Trimming took 4 bases from V and 3 from J; bases not matched to a gene: 9. The CDR3 bases are TGCGCCAGCAGCGGGGGCTGGACAGGCGACTATGGCTACACCTTC. Residues: CASSGGWTGDYGYTF. Complete variable domain (other parts from reference TRBV5-1 and TRBJ1-2): KAGVTQTPRYLIKTRGQQVTLSCSPISGHRSVSWYQQTPGQGLQFLFEYFSETQRNKGNFPGRFSGRQFSNSRSEMNVSTLELGDSALYLCASSGGWTGDYGYTFGSGTRLTVV.

V and J are TRBV14 and TRBJ2-3; D remains ambiguous. The germline V gene encodes CDR1 SGHDN and CDR2 FVKESK. The CDR3 is 17 residues long. V shed 2 bases and J shed 4 bases, with 19 bases lying between them. The CDR3 DNA sequence: TGTGCCAGCAGCCAACTTCGTAGGATAAGAGGATCAGATACGCAGTATTTT. Its translation is CASSQLRRIRGSDTQYF.

The chain uses TRBV30 and TRBJ1-1, with D unresolved. The CDR3 runs 12 residues. The ends were cut back, 2 bases at V and 6 bases at J, with 10 bases in the middle. Germline assignment: CDR1 GTSNPN and CDR2 SVGIG (reference sequence). The CDR3 reads CAWSPGSPEAFF. CDR3 bases: TGTGCCTGGAGTCCAGGCTCCCCTGAAGCTTTCTTT.

This sequence joins TRBV28 and TRBJ1-5; 7 bases align to TRBD1. Germline V gene data show CDR1 as MDHEN and CDR2 as SYDVKM. Trimming took 6 bases from V and 6 from J; bases not matched to a gene: 11. The CDR3 has 15 amino acids. The CDR3 is CASRPTGVRGQPQHF. The DNA of the CDR3 is TGTGCCAGCAGGCCTACAGGGGTTAGGGGTCAGCCCCAGCATTTT.

This clone appeared a few times. V usage is TRBV5-4 and J usage is TRBJ2-3, with a weak D call TRBD1 (6 bases). CDR3 size: 12 residues. Germline V gene data show CDR1 as SGHNT and CDR2 as YYREEE (reference sequence). The ends were cut back, 1 base at V and 10 bases at J, with 10 bases in the middle. The CDR3 DNA reads as TGTGCCAGCAGCTTGCAGGGGCGAGCGCAGTATTTT. This encodes CASSLQGRAQYF.

Only a few counts were recorded for this clone. The sample has other DNA sequences that encode this CDR3 too. The CDR3 DNA reads as TGTGCCAGCACTGCTGGACAAGGGCCTCAGCATTTT. Amino acid sequence: CASTAGQGPQHF. The rearrangement joins TRBV6-1 to TRBJ1-5, with a possible D match to TRBD1 (5 bases). Trimming left V 7 bases short and J 13 bases short, with 17 bases between. The germline gives CDR1 MNHNS, CDR2 SASEGT. CDR3 size: 12 residues.

V is TRBV5-1 and J is TRBJ2-2, with D perhaps matching TRBD2 (5 bases). The CDR3 is made up of 15 amino acids. The V end lost 0 bases, the J end lost 1 base, and 7 bases lay between the germline ends. Per the germline V gene, CDR1 is SGHRS and CDR2 is YFSETQ. For the CDR3, the DNA is TGCGCCAGCAGCTTGGCGGGGAAGAACACCGGGGAGCTGTTTTTT. This translates into CASSLAGKNTGELFF.

The rearrangement joins TRBV15 to TRBJ2-5, with 7 bases identical to TRBD1. The CDR3 totals 15 residues. With 1 base clipped from V and 3 bases from J, the junction kept 5 bases outside the gene matches. Looked up from germline, CDR1 is LNHNV and CDR2 is YYDKDF (reference sequence). CDR3 DNA sequence: TGTGCCACCAGCAGAGCCCTCGACAGGGAAGAGACCCAGTACTTC. Its translation: CATSRALDREETQYF.

The chain couples TRBV29-1 to TRBJ2-3; D unresolved. The ends were cut back, 5 bases at V and 6 bases at J, with 6 bases in the middle. Germline V gene sequence: CDR1 SQVTM, CDR2 ANQGSEA. The CDR3 covers 10 residues. The CDR3 region is CSVMRDTQYF. CDR3 coding DNA: TGCAGCGTTATGAGGGATACGCAGTATTTT.

The chain recombines TRBV15 with TRBJ2-3, with 9 bases lining up with TRBD2. V lost 3 bases, J lost 6 bases, and 7 bases stayed unmatched. The germline V gene encodes CDR1 LNHNV and CDR2 YYDKDF (reference sequence). This CDR3 is 15 amino acids long. CDR3 region: CATSRRGGGLDTQYF. The CDR3 coding sequence is TGTGCCACCAGCAGGCGGGGGGGCGGCCTTGATACGCAGTATTTT.

The rearrangement uses TRBV11-2 and TRBJ2-7; 16 bases match TRBD2. CDR3 length: 17 residues. The V and J ends lost 6 bases and 6 bases, in that order; junction bases with no gene match: 11. Germline assignment: CDR1 SGHAT and CDR2 FQNNGV. The CDR3 coding sequence is TGTGCCAGCAGGGGACTAGCGGGAGGGCCCGCAGGTTCCGAGCAGTACTTC. Protein sequence: CASRGLAGGPAGSEQYF.

The rearrangement joins TRBV2 to TRBJ2-5, with 10 bases that match TRBD2. Trimming cost V 6 bases and J 4 bases; bases outside gene matches: 2. The CDR3 has 13 amino acids. Germline CDR1 SNHLY, CDR2 FYNNEI. The CDR3 protein is CASSGTSVETQYF. For the CDR3, the DNA is TGTGCCAGCAGCGGGACTAGCGTAGAGACCCAGTACTTC.

This clone was seen only a few times. V is TRBV27 and J is TRBJ2-7, with D possibly TRBD1 on 6 matching bases. CDR1 MNHEY and CDR2 SMNVEV come from the germline V gene (reference sequence). V lost 4 bases and J lost 3, with 16 bases in between. This CDR3 spans 15 amino acids. The CDR3 is CASSSPTGSDYEQYF. CDR3 coding DNA: TGTGCCAGCAGTTCCCCGACAGGATCAGACTACGAGCAGTACTTC.

The chain links TRBV18 to TRBJ2-2; 10 bases are a match to TRBD1. Germline trimming cut 6 bases from V and 4 bases from J; bases unmatched to any gene: 5. This CDR3 comprises 15 residues. Germline lookup yields CDR1 KGHSH and CDR2 LQKENI. The CDR3 nucleotides read TGTGCCAGCTCGCCTAGGGACAGGGGCACCGGGGAGCTGTTTTTT. It codes for CASSPRDRGTGELFF.

This sequence joins TRBV5-4 and TRBJ2-5, with D possibly matching TRBD2 (5 bases). CDR1 and CDR2 (germline): SGHNT, YYREEE (reference sequence). Trimming took off 3 bases at V and 5 bases at J, with 8 bases between the two ends. This CDR3 comprises 12 residues. CDR3 coding DNA: TGTGCCAGCAGCTCCCAGCGGGAGACCCAGTACTTC. It yields the protein CASSSQRETQYF. Full variable domain (outside the CDR3, taken from reference TRBV5-4 and TRBJ2-5): ETGVTQSPTHLIKTRGQQVTLRCSSQSGHNTVSWYQQALGQGPQFIFQYYREEENGRGNFPPRFSGLQFPNYSSELNVNALELDDSALYLCASSSQRETQYFGPGTRLLVL.

V usage is TRBV2 and J usage is TRBJ1-1; the match to TRBD1 covers 11 bases. The germline V gene has CDR1 SNHLY and CDR2 FYNNEI. With 4 bases clipped from V and 1 base from J, the junction kept 8 bases outside the gene matches. The CDR3 has 17 amino acids. The CDR3 nucleotides are TGTGCCAGCAGTGCATATCGAGGACAGGGGGCGAACACTGAAGCTTTCTTT. Protein sequence: CASSAYRGQGANTEAFF.

The rearrangement uses TRBV30 and TRBJ1-2, with 7 bases aligning to TRBD1. This CDR3 spans 14 amino acids. Germline V gene data show CDR1 as GTSNPN and CDR2 as SVGIG (reference sequence). With 5 bases clipped from V and 2 bases from J, the junction kept 8 bases outside the gene matches. In DNA, the CDR3 is TGTGCCTGGGACCGGGACAGACCGAACTATGGCTACACCTTC. Translated, it gives CAWDRDRPNYGYTF.